Following are 17 T cell receptor beta chains from one sample sequenced in a study of cytomegalovirus exposure and HLA in healthy donors. Amplification used 60 Vbeta primers and 13 Jbeta primers. Method: immunoSEQ multiplex PCR; TCRdb's copy keeps in-frame clones and lacks some. This sample carries 140,000 or so clones, roughly 68% of them seen once, and the ten largest clones take about 4.7%. The sample was PBMCs. The receptors stem from a man aged 55 to 70 in good health and CMV-seronegative.

CDR3 sequence reads: CASSLVFWGQGAGNTEAFF. The CDR3 region has the DNA TGCGCCAGCAGCTTGGTCTTTTGGGGACAGGGGGCGGGGAACACTGAAGCTTTCTTT. V is TRBV5-1 and J is TRBJ1-1, with TRBD1 identical over 12 bases. This CDR3 is built from 19 residues. Germline trimming cut 0 bases from V and 1 base from J; bases unmatched to any gene: 10. Germline V CDR1 and CDR2: SGHRS, YFSETQ.

This chain uses TRBV19 with TRBJ1-2; D ambiguous. CDR1 LNHDA and CDR2 SQIVND come from the germline V gene (reference sequence). CDR3 length: 15 residues. Trimming stripped 2 bases from V and 0 bases from J, with 10 bases between. The CDR3 loop reads CASSISRDSNYGYTF. Here the CDR3 DNA reads TGTGCCAGTAGTATAAGCCGGGATTCTAACTATGGCTACACCTTC.

This clone was detected once. This sequence joins TRBV5-6 and TRBJ1-3, with TRBD1 identical over 10 bases. The germline gives CDR1 SGHDT, CDR2 YYEEEE. With 3 bases clipped from V and 5 bases from J, the junction kept 11 bases outside the gene matches. The CDR3 sequence is 17 residues long. The CDR3 DNA sequence: TGTGCCAGCAGCTCCCCCCATAGACAGGGGGCAAGAAACACCATATATTTT. This gives the protein CASSSPHRQGARNTIYF.

The rearrangement joins TRBV27 to TRBJ2-6; TRBD2 agrees at 14 bases. This CDR3 has 18 residues. Looked up from germline, CDR1 is MNHEY and CDR2 is SMNVEV (reference sequence). The ends lost 6 bases at V and 0 bases at J; junction bases unmatched: 4. The CDR3 spells CASRGLAGDLSGANVLTF. CDR3 nucleotides: TGTGCCAGCAGGGGACTAGCGGGAGACCTCTCTGGGGCCAACGTCCTGACTTTC.

The V and J genes are TRBV10-3 and TRBJ2-3, with a possible D match to TRBD1 (5 bases). CDR3 length equals 15 residues. Germline V gene data show CDR1 as ENHRY and CDR2 as SYGVKD. V lost 3 bases and J lost 2, with 12 bases in between. The CDR3: CAISDEGAVTDTQYF. CDR3 coding DNA: TGTGCCATCAGTGATGAAGGGGCGGTCACAGATACGCAGTATTTT.

The chain has TRBV9 and TRBJ2-7; 10 positions agree with TRBD1. This CDR3 region has 13 residues. V shed 0 bases, J shed 12 bases, and the junction held 6 bases outside the gene matches. Germline CDR1 reads SGDLS; CDR2 reads YYNGEE. Here the CDR3 reads CASSVGGQGPLYF. The CDR3, as DNA: TGTGCCAGCAGCGTAGGGGGACAGGGGCCATTGTACTTC.

This sequence joins TRBV5-6 and TRBJ2-4; 10 nucleotides align to TRBD1. The junction had 7 bases not matched to a gene; V was cut back by 5 bases and J by 8 bases. The CDR3 consists of 14 residues. Germline CDR1 SGHDT, CDR2 YYEEEE. CDR3 DNA: TGTGCCAGCAGTTCGGCCGGGACAGGGGACATTCAGTACTTC. Protein: CASSSAGTGDIQYF.

This sequence joins TRBV5-4 and TRBJ2-3; TRBD2 agrees at 14 bases. The junction had 12 bases not matched to a gene; V was cut back by 5 bases and J by 4 bases. CDR1 and CDR2 (germline): SGHNT, YYREEE (reference sequence). This CDR3 region has 18 residues. The CDR3 bases are TGTGCCAGCAGGGCCGGGACTAGCGGGAGTGCTCTAGCAGATACGCAGTATTTT. Translation: CASRAGTSGSALADTQYF.

The count of this clone is one. The chain carries TRBV25-1 and TRBJ2-7; 9 bases align to TRBD2. Germline CDR1 is MGHDK and CDR2 is SYGVNS. J lost 2 bases, V lost 1 base, and 12 bases had no gene match. CDR3 length: 18 residues. CDR3 amino acids: CASSEFEDLAGTTYEQYF. As DNA, the CDR3 is TGTGCCAGCAGTGAATTCGAGGATCTAGCGGGGACCACCTACGAGCAGTACTTC.

The chain links TRBV10-3 to TRBJ1-2, with D possibly matching TRBD1 (6 bases). The germline V gene encodes CDR1 ENHRY and CDR2 SYGVKD. The CDR3 length is 15 residues. V lost 4 bases and J lost 8, with 20 bases in between. The CDR3 nucleotides are TGTGCCATCAGTGGTCGCAAGGGGGGGGTAGACGGCTACACCTTC. It encodes CAISGRKGGVDGYTF.

This chain connects TRBV27 to TRBJ1-6, with D uncertain. Germline V CDR1 and CDR2: MNHEY, SMNVEV (reference sequence). V dropped 3 bases and J dropped 10 bases, with 7 bases sitting between them. This CDR3 comprises 12 residues. In DNA form, the CDR3 reads TGTGCCAGCAGTTTTAGTCAATCACCCCTCCACTTT. It encodes CASSFSQSPLHF.

The rearrangement links TRBV5-1 to TRBJ2-7, with D tentatively TRBD1 (5 bases). CDR3 length: 15 residues. Germline-derived CDR1 and CDR2 are SGHRS and YFSETQ. Between the trimmed V and J ends, which lost 0 bases and 2 bases, there was a span of 12 bases. This CDR3 is CASSLGQGKAYEQYF. CDR3 in DNA: TGCGCCAGCAGCTTGGGGCAGGGAAAGGCCTACGAGCAGTACTTC.

V usage is TRBV6-5 and J usage is TRBJ2-6, with TRBD1 as a possible D gene (5 bases). Per germline, CDR1 MNHEY and CDR2 SVGAGI. There are 16 residues in the CDR3. Deletions cut 2 bases from V and 4 bases from J, with 12 bases between. CDR3 sequence: CASSYTSGNGANVLTF. The DNA for the CDR3 is TGTGCCAGCAGTTACACGTCAGGGAACGGGGCCAACGTCCTGACTTTC.

V and J are TRBV18 and TRBJ1-5; possibly TRBD1 for D (6 bases). Germline V CDR1 and CDR2: KGHSH, LQKENI. Between the trimmed V and J ends, which lost 4 bases and 5 bases, there was a span of 15 bases. The CDR3 runs to 15 residues. The CDR3 DNA follows: TGTGCCAGCTCACAAAGGGGGGGCGGTGATCAGCCCCAGCATTTT. Amino acid sequence: CASSQRGGGDQPQHF. Based on the CDR3 plus reference TRBV18 and TRBJ1-5, the full variable domain is NAGVMQNPRHLVRRRGQEARLRCSPMKGHSHVYWYRQLPEEGLKFMVYLQKENIIDESGMPKERFSAEFPKEGPSILRIQQVVRGDSAAYFCASSQRGGGDQPQHFGDGTRLSIL.

The V gene is TRBV19, the J gene TRBJ2-7; 12 nucleotides match TRBD1. The V gene end was trimmed by 6 bases and the J gene end by 5 bases; junction bases not matched to a gene: 8. This CDR3 spans 15 amino acids. Germline V CDR1 and CDR2: LNHDA, SQIVND (reference sequence). This CDR3 reads CASSIIGTGGDEQYF. In nucleotides, the CDR3 is TGTGCCAGTAGCATCATAGGGACAGGGGGCGACGAGCAGTACTTC.

The V and J genes are TRBV28 and TRBJ2-7, with D perhaps matching TRBD1 (5 bases). CDR1 and CDR2 (germline): MDHEN, SYDVKM. Trimming removed 7 bases from V and 3 bases from J, with 19 bases in between. This CDR3 comprises 15 residues. CDR3 loop: CASTLAGQGDYEQYF. The CDR3, as DNA: TGTGCCAGCACCTTAGCCGGACAAGGGGACTACGAGCAGTACTTC.

The rearrangement uses TRBV7-2 and TRBJ2-1; 13 positions match TRBD2. The CDR3 is made up of 16 amino acids. Per germline, CDR1 SGHTA and CDR2 FQGNSA. Trimming cost V 4 bases and J 8 bases; bases outside gene matches: 8. The CDR3, as DNA: TGTGCCAGCAGCTCCAGACTAGCGGGAGGTCTATATGAGCAGTTCTTC. Translated, it gives CASSSRLAGGLYEQFF.